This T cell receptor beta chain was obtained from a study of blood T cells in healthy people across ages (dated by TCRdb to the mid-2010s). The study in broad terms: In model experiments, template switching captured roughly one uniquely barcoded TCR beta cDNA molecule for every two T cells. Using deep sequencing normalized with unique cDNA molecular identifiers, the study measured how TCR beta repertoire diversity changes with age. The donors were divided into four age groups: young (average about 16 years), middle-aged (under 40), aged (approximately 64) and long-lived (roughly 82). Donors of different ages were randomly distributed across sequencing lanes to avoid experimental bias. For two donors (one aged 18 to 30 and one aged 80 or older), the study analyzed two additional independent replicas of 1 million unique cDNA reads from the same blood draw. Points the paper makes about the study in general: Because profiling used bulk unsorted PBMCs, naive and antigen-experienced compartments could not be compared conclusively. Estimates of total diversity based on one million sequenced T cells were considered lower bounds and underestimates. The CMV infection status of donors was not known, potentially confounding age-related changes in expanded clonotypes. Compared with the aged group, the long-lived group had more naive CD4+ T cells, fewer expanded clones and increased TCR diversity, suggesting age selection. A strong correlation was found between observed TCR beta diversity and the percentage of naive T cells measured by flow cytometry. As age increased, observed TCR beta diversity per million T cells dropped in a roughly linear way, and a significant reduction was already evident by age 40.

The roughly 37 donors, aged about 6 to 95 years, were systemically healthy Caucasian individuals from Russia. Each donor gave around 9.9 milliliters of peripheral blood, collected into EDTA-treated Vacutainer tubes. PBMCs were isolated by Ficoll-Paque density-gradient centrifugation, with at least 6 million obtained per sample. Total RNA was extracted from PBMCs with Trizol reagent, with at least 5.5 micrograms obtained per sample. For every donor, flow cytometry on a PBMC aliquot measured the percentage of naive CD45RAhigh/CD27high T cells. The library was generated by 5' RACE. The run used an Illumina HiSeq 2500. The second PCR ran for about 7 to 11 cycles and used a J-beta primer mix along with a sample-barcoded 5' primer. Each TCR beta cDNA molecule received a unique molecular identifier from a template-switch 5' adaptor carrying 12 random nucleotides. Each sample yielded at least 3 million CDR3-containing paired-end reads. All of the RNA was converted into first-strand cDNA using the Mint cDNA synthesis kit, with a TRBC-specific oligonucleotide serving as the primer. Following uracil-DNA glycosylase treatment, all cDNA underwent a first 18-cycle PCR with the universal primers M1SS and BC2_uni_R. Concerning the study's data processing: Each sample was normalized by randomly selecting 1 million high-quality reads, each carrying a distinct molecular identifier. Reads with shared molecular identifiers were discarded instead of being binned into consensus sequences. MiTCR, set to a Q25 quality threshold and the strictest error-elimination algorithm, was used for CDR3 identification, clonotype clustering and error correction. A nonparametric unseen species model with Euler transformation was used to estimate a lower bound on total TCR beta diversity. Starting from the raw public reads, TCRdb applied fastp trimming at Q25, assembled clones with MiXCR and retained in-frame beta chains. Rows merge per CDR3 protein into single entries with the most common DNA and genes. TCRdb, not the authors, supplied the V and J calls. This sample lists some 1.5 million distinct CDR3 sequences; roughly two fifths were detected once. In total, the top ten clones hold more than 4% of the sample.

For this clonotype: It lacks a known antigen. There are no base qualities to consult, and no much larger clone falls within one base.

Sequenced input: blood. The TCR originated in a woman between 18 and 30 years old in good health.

At the DNA level, the sequence is TGCGCCAGCAGCCAACAGGGGTCCCGGGGAGAGACCCAGTACTTC. This encodes CASSQQGSRGETQYF. The chain couples TRBV4-3 to TRBJ2-5; the best D guess is TRBD1, with 6 bases matching. CDR1 LGHNA and CDR2 YSLEER are derived from the germline V gene. A distance of 14 bases separates the germline ends of V and J, which lose 2 bases and 4 bases respectively. From its cysteine to its phenylalanine, the CDR3 spans 15 amino acids. The sequence is cut down to CDR3 DNA, 45 bases in frame from base 1.